One and the same sample provided the 27 T cell receptor beta chains below, sequenced in a study of T cell responses to AZD1222 COVID-19 vaccine. The repertoire was sequenced with immunoSEQ multiplex PCR; TCRdb's copy has only in-frame clones and lacks some. There are approximately 150,000 clones in the sample; roughly 90% occur only once, and about 1.8% lies in the top ten. The material was peripheral blood, obtained 28 days after the second AZD1222 dose. The receptors derive from an adult who received the AZD1222 COVID-19 vaccine.

V gene TRBV6-5 combines with J gene TRBJ2-5, with TRBD1 matching over 12 bases. Germline values: CDR1 MNHEY, CDR2 SVGAGI. V dropped 10 bases and J dropped 4; count of bases not matched to a gene: 7. The CDR3 loop spans 14 amino acids. The CDR3 region is CATWGQGAGETQYF. The CDR3 region has the DNA TGTGCCACGTGGGGACAGGGGGCAGGAGAGACCCAGTACTTC.

CDR3 amino acids: CASTLRTGESEKLFF. CDR3 sequence (DNA): TGTGCCAGCACTCTCCGGACAGGGGAAAGTGAAAAACTGTTTTTT. This chain connects TRBV2 to TRBJ1-4; 9 bases match TRBD1. This CDR3 is 15 amino acids long. Trimming took 7 bases from V and 7 from J; bases not matched to a gene: 10. Germline V gene data show CDR1 as SNHLY and CDR2 as FYNNEI.

Concerning this clone itself: This sample also contains other DNA sequences that code for the same CDR3. The chain uses TRBV7-9 and TRBJ1-6, with D perhaps matching TRBD1 (5 bases). The V and J ends lost 3 bases and 6 bases respectively, with 6 bases between them. The CDR3 contains 13 residues. Germline CDR1 SEHNR, CDR2 FQNEAQ (reference sequence). In nucleotides, the CDR3 is TGTGCCAGCAGCTTGGGGGGTAATTCACCCCTCCACTTT. Translating it yields CASSLGGNSPLHF.

The chain combines TRBV7-2 with TRBJ1-5; unclear D gene. V lost 1 base and J 2 bases, leaving 6 bases between the germline ends. Germline V lookup: CDR1 SGHTA, CDR2 FQGNSA. CDR3 size: 14 residues. The CDR3 nucleotides read TGTGCCAGCAGCTTAGACCGGCGCAATCAGCCCCAGCATTTT. Protein: CASSLDRRNQPQHF.

The chain carries TRBV9 and TRBJ1-2, with 9 bases that match TRBD1. Germline loops: CDR1 SGDLS, CDR2 YYNGEE. The CDR3 consists of 14 residues. The J segment lost 7 bases and the V segment lost 0 bases, leaving 4 bases of the junction unmatched. CDR3 nucleotides: TGTGCCAGCAGCGTAGGAATGACAGGGGGTGGCTACACCTTC. This gives the protein CASSVGMTGGGYTF.

The V gene is TRBV10-2, the J gene TRBJ1-1, with D maybe TRBD1 (5 bases). Germline CDR1 WSHSY, CDR2 SAAADI. The germline V and J ends were trimmed by 6 bases and 0 bases, with 11 bases remaining between them. There are 14 residues in the CDR3. Here the CDR3 reads CASRGHLMNTEAFF. DNA for the CDR3: TGCGCCAGCAGAGGACACCTAATGAACACTGAAGCTTTCTTT.

The V call is TRBV7-9, the J call TRBJ1-1; 10 bases align to TRBD1. With V trimmed by 5 bases and J by 4 bases, 7 bases remained unmatched. There are 15 residues in the CDR3. Germline CDR1 SEHNR, CDR2 FQNEAQ (reference sequence). The CDR3 region is CASSLSGTGATEAFF. The DNA of the CDR3 is TGTGCCAGCAGCCTCTCCGGGACAGGGGCCACTGAAGCTTTCTTT.

The chain recombines TRBV5-4 with TRBJ2-2; TRBD2 aligns across 11 bases. The CDR3 is 17 residues long. Germline lookup yields CDR1 SGHNT and CDR2 YYREEE (reference sequence). After removal of 2 bases from V and 2 bases from J, the junction contained 5 bases not matched to a gene. In DNA, the CDR3 is TGTGCCAGCAGCTTAAGCCTAGCGGGAGGAAACACCGGGGAGCTGTTTTTT. Its translation: CASSLSLAGGNTGELFF.

The genes are TRBV5-1 and TRBJ1-1, with unresolved D. The CDR3 spans 13 residues. The germline gives CDR1 SGHRS, CDR2 YFSETQ. With 5 bases removed from V and 1 base from J, the gap between germline ends came to 9 bases. The CDR3 nucleotides are TGCGCCAGCAGTATCAATGAGAACACTGAAGCTTTCTTT. Translation: CASSINENTEAFF.

V is TRBV6-6 and J is TRBJ1-3; D uncertain. Trimming cost V 1 base and J 1 base, with 8 bases left between them. This CDR3 has 15 amino acids. The germline CDR1 and CDR2 sequences are MNHNY and SVGAGI (reference sequence). The CDR3 DNA reads as TGTGCCAGCAGTTACTGGACGACGTCTGGAAACACCATATATTTT. This translates into CASSYWTTSGNTIYF.

The rearrangement links TRBV27 to TRBJ1-5; 9 bases map to TRBD1. With V trimmed by 2 bases and J by 4 bases, 6 bases remained unmatched. The CDR3 contains 16 residues. CDR1 MNHEY and CDR2 SMNVEV come from the germline V gene (reference sequence). The CDR3 nucleotides read TGTGCCAGCAGTTTAAGGGGACAGGGAGGGAATCAGCCCCAGCATTTT. Its translation is CASSLRGQGGNQPQHF.

This chain uses TRBV11-3 with TRBJ1-1, with D possibly TRBD1 on 5 matching bases. Germline assignment: CDR1 SGHNT and CDR2 YENEEA. This CDR3 is built from 13 residues. Trimming took 1 base from V and 3 from J, leaving 6 bases between them. The CDR3 coding sequence is TGTGCCAGCAGCTTAGGCAGGGACACTGAAGCTTTCTTT. It translates to CASSLGRDTEAFF.

This chain uses TRBV7-8 with TRBJ2-3; D uncertain. The germline V and J ends were trimmed by 5 bases and 0 bases, with 15 bases remaining between them. The CDR3 totals 16 residues. Germline assignment: CDR1 SGHVS and CDR2 FQNEAQ. CDR3 sequence (DNA): TGTGCCAGCAGCCCCGTCACGGTTTTAAGCACAGATACGCAGTATTTT. This gives the protein CASSPVTVLSTDTQYF.

This sequence joins TRBV3-1 (or the pseudogene TRBV3-2) and TRBJ1-4; D is perhaps TRBD1 (5 bases). V was clipped by 5 bases and J by 4 bases, with 14 bases between them. From germline, CDR1 is LGHDT and CDR2 YNNKEL (reference sequence). CDR3 length equals 15 residues. CDR3 DNA sequence: TGTGCCAGCAGCGTATACAGGACACTTAATGAAAAACTGTTTTTT. Translating gives CASSVYRTLNEKLFF.

This sequence joins TRBV6-4 and TRBJ2-6; possible D gene TRBD1, 6 bases. Trimming removed 6 bases from V and 2 bases from J, with 11 bases in between. This CDR3 is built from 15 residues. Per germline, CDR1 MRHNA and CDR2 SNTAGT. The CDR3 loop is CASRPQGTGANVLTF. In nucleotides, the CDR3 is TGTGCCAGCAGACCGCAGGGGACTGGGGCCAACGTCCTGACTTTC.

This chain joins TRBV28 and TRBJ1-6; D uncertain. The CDR3 covers 12 residues. The germline gives CDR1 MDHEN, CDR2 SYDVKM. V lost 2 bases and J lost 9, with 5 bases in between. CDR3 region: CASSLEVSPLHF. The CDR3 bases are TGTGCCAGCAGTTTAGAGGTTTCACCCCTCCACTTT.

The chain joins TRBV2 to TRBJ1-1, with a tentative D call TRBD1 (5 bases). The CDR3 extends over 14 amino acids. CDR1 and CDR2 (germline): SNHLY, FYNNEI. Trimming left V 6 bases short and J 6 bases short, with 17 bases between. Here the CDR3 DNA reads TGTGCCAGCAGCGCCAATTGGGGGAGCGCTGAAGCTTTCTTT. This encodes CASSANWGSAEAFF.

The chain uses TRBV6-5 and TRBJ1-2, with unresolved D. CDR1 MNHEY and CDR2 SVGAGI come from the germline V gene. Trimming pared 6 bases from V and 2 bases from J, leaving 10 bases between. The CDR3 contains 13 residues. Here the CDR3 reads CASSPVGNYGYTF. The DNA of the CDR3 is TGTGCCAGCAGCCCAGTTGGGAACTATGGCTACACCTTC.

This chain uses TRBV9 with TRBJ2-3; possibly TRBD2 for D (6 bases). V was trimmed by 4 bases and J by 5 bases, leaving 23 bases between them. Germline CDR1 reads SGDLS; CDR2 reads YYNGEE. The CDR3 runs to 17 residues. CDR3 loop: CASSRRGPGEVGDTQYF. CDR3 nucleotides: TGTGCCAGCAGCCGTAGGGGTCCGGGAGAGGTGGGAGATACGCAGTATTTT.

The chain couples TRBV12-3 or TRBV12-4 to TRBJ2-1, with D unclear. V lost 5 bases and J lost 9, with 11 bases in between. This CDR3 is 12 amino acids long. The CDR3 spells CASSVGSPEQFF. Written as DNA, the CDR3 is TGTGCCAGCAGTGTCGGGTCGCCTGAGCAGTTCTTC.

V and J are TRBV18 and TRBJ2-2, with a weak D call TRBD1 (5 bases). The CDR3 contains 13 residues. V lost 7 bases, J lost 7 bases, and 13 bases lay in between. CDR1 is KGHSH, CDR2 LQKENI, per germline. The DNA for the CDR3 is TGTGCCAGCTATCAGGGATATCTCGGGGAGCTGTTTTTT. It yields the protein CASYQGYLGELFF.

This clone was seen just once. The rearrangement links TRBV6-4 to TRBJ2-4, with TRBD1 matching 8 bases. V was clipped by 6 bases and J by 0 bases; unmatched bases: 13. The germline CDR1 and CDR2 sequences are MRHNA and SNTAGT. The CDR3 totals 18 residues. The CDR3 DNA reads as TGTGCCAGCAGCCCTACCGCCCTCGGGACAGGAGCCAAAAACATTCAGTACTTC. It translates to CASSPTALGTGAKNIQYF.

The V and J genes are TRBV6-6 and TRBJ2-1; D might be TRBD2 (6 bases). CDR3 length: 14 residues. Deletions cut 4 bases from V and 6 bases from J, with 13 bases between. Germline V gene lookup returns CDR1 MNHNY and CDR2 SVGAGI (reference sequence). CDR3 bases: TGTGCCAGCAGTTTCGGGGACTGGCGCAATGAGCAGTTCTTC. It codes for CASSFGDWRNEQFF.

This clone was counted at least ten times. This CDR3 reads CASIRQGITEAFF. The CDR3 DNA follows: TGTGCCAGCATCCGACAGGGGATTACTGAAGCTTTCTTT. This chain connects TRBV12-3 or TRBV12-4 to TRBJ1-1; TRBD1 matches 8 bases. The CDR3 sequence is 13 residues long. Unmatched junction bases numbered 6, after V lost 7 bases and J lost 5 bases.

The V call is TRBV27, the J call TRBJ1-1; D gene unclear. With 2 bases removed from V and 0 bases from J, the gap between germline ends came to 10 bases. The CDR3 consists of 15 residues. Per the germline V gene, CDR1 is MNHEY and CDR2 is SMNVEV (reference sequence). In nucleotides, the CDR3 is TGTGCCAGCAGTTTAATTCGGAATATGAACACTGAAGCTTTCTTT. As protein: CASSLIRNMNTEAFF.

The chain joins TRBV6-5 to TRBJ1-2; D is ambiguous. V lost 6 bases, J lost 4 bases, and 15 bases lay in between. The CDR3 is 14 residues long. The germline V gene encodes CDR1 MNHEY and CDR2 SVGAGI. The CDR3 nucleotides read TGTGCCAGCAGCAGAAGTTCGGGTATCTATGGCTACACCTTC. This gives the protein CASSRSSGIYGYTF.

V gene TRBV12-3 or TRBV12-4 combines with J gene TRBJ1-1; D gene uncertain. The CDR3 contains 13 residues. Trimming removed 4 bases at V and 4 bases at J, with 10 bases between. The CDR3 spells CASSSGSLTEAFF. CDR3 coding DNA: TGTGCCAGCAGTTCTGGTAGCCTCACTGAAGCTTTCTTT.